This T cell receptor beta chain was profiled in a study of T cell responses to AZD1222 COVID-19 vaccine. Study-wide findings and caveats: The sample set comprised mostly white British donors with more females, and clonal diversity was possibly underestimated. There were vaccine-associated CD4 TCRs across spike, dominant at 160-218 and 743-854. A rise in Spike-specific TCR breadth and depth followed two AZD1222 doses.

This CDR3 has 12 amino acids. From germline, CDR1 is SGHAT and CDR2 FQNNGV. Trimming cost V 7 bases and J 6 bases, with 9 bases left between them. Clones were sequenced by immunoSEQ multiplex PCR, and TCRdb holds only the in-frame ones, with some missing. The sample shows 150,000 to 180,000 clones, 90% of them seen only once. Remarks on this clone: Its target is unknown.

This specimen was peripheral blood, taken 28 days after the second AZD1222 dose. The receptor's source is an adult who received the AZD1222 COVID-19 vaccine. The J gene is TRBJ2-2, the V gene TRBV11-2; D is uncertain. This chain's CDR3 is CASTRWPGELFF. The CDR3 coding sequence is TGTGCCAGCACCCGATGGCCCGGGGAGCTGTTTTTT.